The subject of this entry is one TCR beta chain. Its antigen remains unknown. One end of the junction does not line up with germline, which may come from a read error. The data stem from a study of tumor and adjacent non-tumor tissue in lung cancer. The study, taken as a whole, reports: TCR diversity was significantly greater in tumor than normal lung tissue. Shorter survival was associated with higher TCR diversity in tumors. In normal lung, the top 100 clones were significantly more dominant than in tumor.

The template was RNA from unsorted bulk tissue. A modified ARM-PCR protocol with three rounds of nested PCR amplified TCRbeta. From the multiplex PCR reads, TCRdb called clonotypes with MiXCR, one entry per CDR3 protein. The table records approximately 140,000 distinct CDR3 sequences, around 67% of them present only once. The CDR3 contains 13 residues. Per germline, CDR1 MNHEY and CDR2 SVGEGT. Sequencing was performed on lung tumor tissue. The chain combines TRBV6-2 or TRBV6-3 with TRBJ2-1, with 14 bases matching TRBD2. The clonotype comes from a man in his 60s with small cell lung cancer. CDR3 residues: CVGTGLAGGEEFF. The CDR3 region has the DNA TGTGTCGGGACCGGACTAGCGGGAGGTGAGGAGTTCTTC.